The next 26 T cell receptor beta chains were all read from a single sample in a study of cytomegalovirus exposure and HLA in healthy donors. Primers included in the PCR were 60 Vbeta and 13 Jbeta primers. Sequencing was performed with immunoSEQ multiplex PCR; in TCRdb, only in-frame clones are kept and a portion is missing. Altogether under 200,000 clones are present, 60% to 80% being singletons, with the ten largest covering over 2%. Sequenced sample: PBMCs. The origin of the receptors is a man aged 55 to 70 in good health and CMV-seronegative.

This clone was observed once. The chain joins TRBV6-1 to TRBJ2-2, with 8 bases lining up with TRBD1. The V segment lost 5 bases and the J segment 6 bases; nucleotides outside the gene matches: 2. The CDR3 is 13 amino acids. Per the germline V gene, CDR1 is MNHNS and CDR2 is SASEGT. The CDR3 loop is CASSSGGPGELFF. The CDR3 DNA reads as TGTGCCAGCAGTTCAGGGGGCCCCGGGGAGCTGTTTTTT.

The CDR3 spells CASSMRTYNSPLHF. The CDR3 DNA follows: TGTGCCAGTAGTATGCGAACCTATAATTCACCCCTCCACTTT. The chain employs TRBV19 and TRBJ1-6; D remains ambiguous. The ends were cut back, 3 bases at V and 2 bases at J, with 5 bases in the middle. Germline-derived CDR1 and CDR2 are LNHDA and SQIVND (reference sequence). This CDR3 region has 14 residues.

This clone came up once. The gene calls are TRBV29-1 and TRBJ1-2; D might be TRBD1 (6 bases). Germline CDR1 SQVTM, CDR2 ANQGSEA. The germline V and J ends were trimmed by 1 base and 8 bases, with 14 bases remaining between them. CDR3 size: 13 residues. The CDR3, as DNA: TGCAGCGTTGAAGGCCCGCAGGGGTACGGCTACACCTTC. Encoded protein: CSVEGPQGYGYTF. Full variable domain (outside the CDR3, taken from reference TRBV29-1 and TRBJ1-2): SAVISQKPSRDICQRGTSLTIQCQVDSQVTMMFWYRQQPGQSLTLIATANQGSEATYESGFVIDKFPISRPNLTFSTLTVSNMSPEDSSIYLCSVEGPQGYGYTFGSGTRLTVV.

The chain links TRBV7-2 to TRBJ1-2, with 9 positions matching TRBD1. The V gene's germline CDR1 is SGHTA and CDR2 FQGNSA. CDR3 length equals 14 residues. J lost 7 bases, V lost 4 bases, and 7 bases had no gene match. The chain's CDR3 is CASSSRTGEGGYTF. DNA of the CDR3: TGTGCCAGCAGCTCCCGGACAGGGGAGGGTGGCTACACCTTC.

This clone was counted between two and nine times. The V and J genes are TRBV5-4 and TRBJ2-7; a weak D match, TRBD1 (6 bases). Germline V gives CDR1 SGHNT, CDR2 YYREEE (reference sequence). V gave up 3 bases and J gave up 3 bases, with 19 bases separating them. This CDR3 has 16 amino acids. CDR3 coding DNA: TGTGCCAGCAGCTCTGCTCGAACAGGGACCCACTACGAGCAGTACTTC. Encoded protein: CASSSARTGTHYEQYF.

V is TRBV18 and J is TRBJ1-4; 9 bases are a match to TRBD1. Trimming took 3 bases from V and 0 from J; bases not matched to a gene: 2. Germline CDR1 KGHSH, CDR2 LQKENI. The CDR3 length is 16 residues. The CDR3 region is CASSPRDRATNEKLFF. DNA of the CDR3: TGTGCCAGCTCACCCCGGGACAGGGCAACTAATGAAAAACTGTTTTTT. Filled out from reference TRBV18 and TRBJ1-4, the complete variable domain reads NAGVMQNPRHLVRRRGQEARLRCSPMKGHSHVYWYRQLPEEGLKFMVYLQKENIIDESGMPKERFSAEFPKEGPSILRIQQVVRGDSAAYFCASSPRDRATNEKLFFGSGTQLSVL.

This chain uses TRBV6-8 with TRBJ2-7; the D gene is possibly TRBD2 (7 bases). This CDR3 contains 13 residues. Trimming removed 8 bases at V and 6 bases at J, with 17 bases between. Germline CDR1 is MNHGY and CDR2 is SAAAGT. CDR3 amino acids: CASGGGGGSEQYF. CDR3 coding DNA: TGTGCCAGCGGGGGAGGGGGAGGGTCCGAGCAGTACTTC.

A few counts support this clone. V and J are TRBV5-1 and TRBJ1-1, with D possibly being TRBD1 (5 bases). The CDR3 length is 10 residues. Germline V CDR1 and CDR2: SGHRS, YFSETQ. The CDR3 here is CAGGDTEAFF. The CDR3 nucleotides are TGCGCGGGGGGGGACACTGAAGCTTTCTTT.

The chain combines TRBV18 with TRBJ1-2; D gene unclear. This CDR3 has 14 residues. Trimming removed 4 bases at V and 5 bases at J, with 14 bases between. The germline CDR1 and CDR2 sequences are KGHSH and LQKENI. The CDR3 region is CASSHSDGNYGYTF. DNA of the CDR3: TGTGCCAGCTCACACTCGGACGGGAATTATGGCTACACCTTC.

The CDR3 nucleotides read TGTGCCAGCTCCGTAGCGGGAACTTCCTACAATGAGCAGTTCTTC. Protein sequence: CASSVAGTSYNEQFF. The rearrangement joins TRBV18 to TRBJ2-1; 8 bases fit TRBD2. The CDR3 is 15 residues long. V gave up 6 bases and J gave up 1 base; unmatched junction bases: 5. Germline CDR1 is KGHSH and CDR2 is LQKENI.

The chain joins TRBV10-3 to TRBJ2-5, with 7 bases lining up with TRBD2. The J call may be in error: the DNA end matches TRBJ2-7 better. Germline CDR1 is ENHRY and CDR2 is SYGVKD. The CDR3 runs to 14 residues. CDR3 amino acids: CAISDTSADYEQYF. CDR3 bases: TGTGCCATCAGTGACACTAGCGCTGACTACGAGCAGTACTTC.

This clone was observed a single time. The V and J genes are TRBV5-1 and TRBJ2-1; 10 bases are a match to TRBD1. CDR3 length equals 15 residues. Germline CDR1 is SGHRS and CDR2 is YFSETQ. V shed 0 bases and J 6 bases; nucleotides not matched to a gene: 3. Here the CDR3 reads CASSLEGTGVNEQFF. The CDR3 nucleotides read TGCGCCAGCAGCTTGGAGGGGACAGGGGTCAATGAGCAGTTCTTC.

The chain couples TRBV27 to TRBJ1-1, with D hard to call. Germline values: CDR1 MNHEY, CDR2 SMNVEV (reference sequence). CDR3 size: 16 residues. The V end lost 6 bases, the J end lost 7 bases, and 24 bases lay between the germline ends. The CDR3 region is CASSDFPLSRYSEAFF. CDR3 nucleotides: TGTGCCAGCAGCGATTTCCCCCTGAGCAGGTATAGTGAAGCTTTCTTT.

A single count supports this clone. This sequence joins TRBV28 and TRBJ2-2; TRBD1 aligns across 7 bases. The ends lost 6 bases at V and 4 bases at J; junction bases unmatched: 11. Per the germline V gene, CDR1 is MDHEN and CDR2 is SYDVKM. The CDR3 runs 16 residues. CDR3 in amino acids: CASSEIRTGATGELFF. The CDR3 DNA reads TGTGCCAGCAGCGAAATCCGGACAGGAGCCACCGGGGAGCTGTTTTTT.

The rearrangement uses TRBV5-4 and TRBJ2-7; 12 positions agree with TRBD1. This CDR3 spans 16 amino acids. Unmatched junction bases numbered 7, after V lost 3 bases and J lost 3 bases. Germline V gives CDR1 SGHNT, CDR2 YYREEE (reference sequence). CDR3 sequence: CASSSRGTGGFYEQYF. The CDR3 DNA sequence: TGTGCCAGCAGCTCACGCGGGACAGGGGGCTTCTACGAGCAGTACTTC. Looking up the rest from reference TRBV5-4 and TRBJ2-7 gives the full variable domain: ETGVTQSPTHLIKTRGQQVTLRCSSQSGHNTVSWYQQALGQGPQFIFQYYREEENGRGNFPPRFSGLQFPNYSSELNVNALELDDSALYLCASSSRGTGGFYEQYFGPGTRLTVT.

This chain joins TRBV19 and TRBJ2-1, with 10 nucleotides matching TRBD2. The CDR3 loop spans 16 amino acids. Germline assignment: CDR1 LNHDA and CDR2 SQIVND (reference sequence). The V and J ends lost 3 bases and 5 bases, in that order; junction bases with no gene match: 7. The CDR3 is CASSIPTTSGDNEQFF. In nucleotides, the CDR3 is TGTGCCAGTAGTATCCCCACCACTAGCGGGGACAATGAGCAGTTCTTC. The entire variable domain, with the rest obtained from reference TRBV19 and TRBJ2-1, is as follows: DGGITQSPKYLFRKEGQNVTLSCEQNLNHDAMYWYRQDPGQGLRLIYYSQIVNDFQKGDIAEGYSVSREKKESFPLTVTSAQKNPTAFYLCASSIPTTSGDNEQFFGPGTRLTVL.

V is TRBV19 and J is TRBJ2-7; 8 nucleotides line up with TRBD1. Germline V CDR1 and CDR2: LNHDA, SQIVND (reference sequence). The CDR3 is made up of 13 amino acids. The V gene end was trimmed by 5 bases and the J gene end by 6 bases; junction bases not matched to a gene: 6. The CDR3 loop is CASSFGQGGEQYF. The CDR3 region has the DNA TGTGCCAGTAGTTTCGGACAGGGCGGCGAGCAGTACTTC.

The V call is TRBV29-1, the J call TRBJ1-1, with unresolved D. In germline, CDR1 is SQVTM, CDR2 ANQGSEA. The CDR3 loop spans 12 amino acids. The V gene lost 4 bases and the J gene lost 0 bases, with 6 bases spanning the gap. CDR3 sequence (DNA): TGCAGCGTTGGGGAGATGAACACTGAAGCTTTCTTT. Translation gives CSVGEMNTEAFF.

This chain connects TRBV6-5 to TRBJ1-2; tentative D call: TRBD1 (5 bases). V was cut by 10 bases and J by 8 bases, with 14 bases left in between. Germline values: CDR1 MNHEY, CDR2 SVGAGI. The CDR3 covers 11 residues. CDR3 sequence: CATRGNRGYTF. CDR3 bases: TGTGCCACCCGGGGGAACAGGGGCTACACCTTC.

The chain combines TRBV5-1 with TRBJ2-2; 10 bases line up with TRBD2. The germline V gene has CDR1 SGHRS and CDR2 YFSETQ. J was trimmed by 2 bases and V by 0 bases; bases with no gene match: 4. This CDR3 comprises 17 residues. CDR3 residues: CASSLELAGSNTGELFF. In DNA, the CDR3 is TGCGCCAGCAGCTTGGAACTAGCGGGATCAAACACCGGGGAGCTGTTTTTT. Using reference TRBV5-1 and TRBJ2-2 for the parts outside the CDR3, the full variable domain is KAGVTQTPRYLIKTRGQQVTLSCSPISGHRSVSWYQQTPGQGLQFLFEYFSETQRNKGNFPGRFSGRQFSNSRSEMNVSTLELGDSALYLCASSLELAGSNTGELFFGEGSRLTVL.

V and J are TRBV15 and TRBJ2-3, with TRBD2 identical over 11 bases. CDR3 length: 16 residues. Germline loops: CDR1 LNHNV, CDR2 YYDKDF (reference sequence). V gave up 3 bases and J gave up 6 bases; unmatched junction bases: 8. The CDR3 here is CATSSISGGATDTQYF. The CDR3 DNA follows: TGTGCCACCAGCAGCATTAGCGGGGGGGCAACTGATACGCAGTATTTT. Full variable domain (outside the CDR3, taken from reference TRBV15 and TRBJ2-3): DAMVIQNPRYQVTQFGKPVTLSCSQTLNHNVMYWYQQKSSQAPKLLFHYYDKDFNNEADTPDNFQSRRPNTSFCFLDIRSPGLGDTAMYLCATSSISGGATDTQYFGPGTRLTVL.

The chain combines TRBV5-5 with TRBJ1-6; 7 bases line up with TRBD1. Unmatched junction bases numbered 1, after V lost 1 base and J lost 3 bases. Germline CDR1 is SGHKS and CDR2 is YYEKEE (reference sequence). This CDR3 is 15 amino acids long. The DNA for the CDR3 is TGTGCCAGCAGCTTGTCAGGGGGCTATAATTCACCCCTCCACTTT. Translating it yields CASSLSGGYNSPLHF. The complete variable domain, with remaining parts taken from reference TRBV5-5 and TRBJ1-6, reads DAGVTQSPTHLIKTRGQQVTLRCSPISGHKSVSWYQQVLGQGPQFIFQYYEKEERGRGNFPDRFSARQFPNYSSELNVNALLLGDSALYLCASSLSGGYNSPLHFGNGTRLTVT.

The chain couples TRBV5-1 to TRBJ2-1; 9 bases fit TRBD1. From germline, CDR1 is SGHRS and CDR2 YFSETQ. The CDR3 is 13 residues long. V gave up 4 bases and J gave up 15 bases; unmatched junction bases: 11. This chain's CDR3 is CASSRDRAYSRFF. CDR3 DNA sequence: TGCGCCAGCAGCCGGGACAGGGCTTATTCTCGGTTCTTC.

This chain links TRBV6-1 with TRBJ2-7, with 10 bases identical to TRBD1. Germline V CDR1 and CDR2: MNHNS, SASEGT. There are 13 residues in the CDR3. V was pared by 10 bases and J by 3 bases, with 6 bases of the junction left unmatched. The CDR3 spells CATSGTGVYEQYF. DNA of the CDR3: TGTGCCACTTCCGGGACAGGGGTCTACGAGCAGTACTTC.

The J gene is TRBJ2-7, the V gene TRBV29-1, with D tentatively TRBD1 (6 bases). The CDR3 loop spans 14 amino acids. The germline CDR1 and CDR2 sequences are SQVTM and ANQGSEA. Trimming pared 4 bases from V and 0 bases from J, leaving 13 bases between. For the CDR3, the DNA is TGCAGCGTTGTCGGACAGCTGCCCTCCTACGAGCAGTACTTC. It encodes CSVVGQLPSYEQYF.

The rearrangement uses TRBV5-4 and TRBJ2-3; D may be TRBD1 (7 bases). The germline gives CDR1 SGHNT, CDR2 YYREEE (reference sequence). The CDR3 is 16 residues long. Trimming stripped 0 bases from V and 2 bases from J, with 13 bases between. The CDR3 DNA follows: TGTGCCAGCAGCTTGGGTCCCAGGGGGGACACAGATACGCAGTATTTT. It codes for CASSLGPRGDTDTQYF.